Listed here are 2 T cell receptor beta chains from one sample, sequenced in a study of shared clonotypes between healthy human individuals. The repertoire was sequenced with immunoSEQ multiplex PCR; TCRdb's copy has only in-frame clones and lacks some. The top ten clones hold under 15% of a sample with fewer than 500,000 clones, roughly 85% of them seen once. Sequencing input: PBMCs. All receptors derive from a woman in her 40s in good health. Some clones in this sample may be carry-over from other donors' samples.

The V call is TRBV7-8, the J call TRBJ2-2; tentative D call: TRBD2 (6 bases). The CDR3 sequence is 16 residues long. Germline values: CDR1 SGHVS, CDR2 FQNEAQ. V was shortened by 0 bases and J by 0 bases, with 8 bases between the two germline ends. CDR3: CASSLATSPNTGELFF. The CDR3 region has the DNA TGTGCCAGCAGCTTAGCGACTAGTCCGAACACCGGGGAGCTGTTTTTT.

About this clone itself: Additional DNA sequences in this sample encode the identical CDR3. The CDR3 coding sequence is TGTGCCAGTAGTATAGGGGCCTCATACGAGCAGTACTTC. Protein: CASSIGASYEQYF. The chain has TRBV19 and TRBJ2-7; D gene unclear. This CDR3 has 13 amino acids. Germline-derived CDR1 and CDR2 are LNHDA and SQIVND (reference sequence). Trimming shortened V by 1 base and J by 4 bases, and 8 bases separated the two germline ends.